One and the same sample provided the 22 T cell receptor beta chains below, sequenced in a study of cytomegalovirus exposure and HLA in healthy donors. The PCR made use of 60 Vbeta and 13 Jbeta primers. Some clones are missing from TCRdb's copy, which holds only in-frame ones; the method was immunoSEQ multiplex PCR. Of approximately 130,000 clones in the sample, about 80% were seen once. The sample consisted of PBMCs. The origin of the receptors is a man over 45 in good health and CMV-seronegative.

This chain joins TRBV19 and TRBJ2-7, with 7 bases aligning to TRBD1. CDR1 is LNHDA, CDR2 SQIVND, per germline (reference sequence). The CDR3 extends over 12 amino acids. V lost 9 bases and J lost 6; bases outside the gene matches: 8. CDR3 sequence reads: CASLNRGVEQYF. The CDR3 DNA sequence: TGTGCCAGCCTTAACAGGGGAGTCGAGCAGTACTTC.

In nucleotides, the CDR3 is TGTGCCAGCAGTGAAAACAGGCCAAATGAAAAACTGTTTTTT. This encodes CASSENRPNEKLFF. The genes are TRBV25-1 and TRBJ1-4, with D possibly being TRBD1 (5 bases). The CDR3 extends over 14 amino acids. V dropped 2 bases and J dropped 5 bases, with 9 bases sitting between them. Germline CDR1 and CDR2: MGHDK and SYGVNS.

The rearrangement uses TRBV4-1 and TRBJ2-2; unclear D gene. Per the germline V gene, CDR1 is MGHRA and CDR2 is YSYEKL. This CDR3 contains 16 residues. Trimming removed 0 bases from V and 6 bases from J, with 14 bases in between. CDR3 DNA sequence: TGCGCCAGCAGCCAAGAAGACCAGGTTGTTCCCGGGGAGCTGTTTTTT. This translates into CASSQEDQVVPGELFF.

This clone was seen a single time. The V gene is TRBV5-4, the J gene TRBJ2-2; 8 positions agree with TRBD2. The junction had 6 bases not matched to a gene; V was cut back by 1 base and J by 4 bases. CDR3 length equals 16 residues. CDR1 SGHNT and CDR2 YYREEE come from the germline V gene (reference sequence). CDR3 sequence: CASSLRATSGTGELFF. CDR3 nucleotide sequence: TGTGCCAGCAGCTTGAGAGCCACTAGCGGCACCGGGGAGCTGTTTTTT.

The chain joins TRBV5-4 to TRBJ2-5, with 7 bases aligning to TRBD1. With the DNA end fitting TRBJ2-7 better, the J assignment may be wrong. The CDR3 has 14 amino acids. Germline CDR1 reads SGHNT; CDR2 reads YYREEE (reference sequence). This chain's CDR3 is CASSPDRNSYEQYF. The CDR3 DNA reads TGTGCCAGCAGCCCGGACAGGAACTCCTACGAGCAGTACTTC.

The chain joins TRBV7-8 to TRBJ1-5; 7 bases map to TRBD1. The CDR3 is made up of 19 amino acids. The V and J ends lost 0 bases and 1 base, in that order; junction bases with no gene match: 12. CDR1 SGHVS and CDR2 FQNEAQ come from the germline V gene. The CDR3 loop is CASSLAPDRRGVSNQPQHF. The DNA for the CDR3 is TGTGCCAGCAGCTTAGCCCCGGACAGGAGAGGAGTCAGCAATCAGCCCCAGCATTTT.

The rearrangement uses TRBV7-3 and TRBJ2-3; 7 bases are shared with TRBD1. CDR1 is SGHTA, CDR2 FQGTGA, per germline. This CDR3 is built from 13 residues. With V trimmed by 5 bases and J by 6 bases, 5 bases remained unmatched. CDR3 in amino acids: CASSRQGSDTQYF. CDR3 DNA sequence: TGTGCCAGCAGCAGACAGGGTAGCGATACGCAGTATTTT.

There are a few counts of this clone. The chain links TRBV6-5 to TRBJ2-7, with 8 bases identical to TRBD1. CDR1 MNHEY and CDR2 SVGAGI come from the germline V gene. The CDR3 loop spans 14 amino acids. Trimming cost V 6 bases and J 3 bases; bases outside gene matches: 7. For the CDR3, the DNA is TGTGCCAGCAGCTTGGGACAGGCGAACTACGAGCAGTACTTC. Translated: CASSLGQANYEQYF.

This clone showed up just a few times. The chain links TRBV6-1 to TRBJ1-4, with unresolved D. The CDR3 is 16 residues long. In germline, CDR1 is MNHNS, CDR2 SASEGT. V shed 0 bases and J shed 8 bases, with 16 bases lying between them. The CDR3 DNA sequence: TGTGCCAGCAGTGAAGCGTCGACCCCTCTGGGCGAAAAACTGTTTTTT. Residues: CASSEASTPLGEKLFF.

The chain has TRBV7-3 and TRBJ2-7, with 7 bases identical to TRBD1. V dropped 3 bases and J dropped 0; count of bases not matched to a gene: 11. Germline V CDR1 and CDR2: SGHTA, FQGTGA. This CDR3 is built from 17 residues. CDR3 in amino acids: CASSLIRTGVSSYEQYF. Here the CDR3 DNA reads TGTGCCAGCAGCTTGATTCGTACAGGGGTCTCCTCCTACGAGCAGTACTTC.

This clone has only one observation. The genes are TRBV5-4 and TRBJ2-1; D uncertain. Germline loops: CDR1 SGHNT, CDR2 YYREEE (reference sequence). V dropped 0 bases and J dropped 7 bases, with 20 bases sitting between them. CDR3 size: 17 residues. The DNA for the CDR3 is TGTGCCAGCAGCTTGGATTCGGCACTACGCCTTGAAAATGAGCAGTTCTTC. This sequence encodes CASSLDSALRLENEQFF.

The CDR3 DNA reads TGTGCCAGCAGCGCAATTAGCCTGGGGGAGCTGTTTTTT. Protein: CASSAISLGELFF. The chain carries TRBV7-9 and TRBJ2-2; D gene ambiguous. CDR3 length equals 13 residues. V lost 5 bases to trimming and J lost 8 bases, with 12 bases between them. Germline V gene sequence: CDR1 SEHNR, CDR2 FQNEAQ (reference sequence).

This rearrangement joins TRBV7-3 to TRBJ2-1, with TRBD2 matching over 10 bases. Germline trimming cut 1 base from V and 4 bases from J; bases unmatched to any gene: 4. CDR1 and CDR2 from the germline V gene are SGHTA and FQGTGA. There are 16 residues in the CDR3. The CDR3 is CASSLRGTSVYNEQFF. The CDR3 nucleotides read TGTGCCAGCAGCTTAAGGGGGACTAGCGTATACAATGAGCAGTTCTTC.

The chain employs TRBV10-2 and TRBJ2-1, with a weak D call TRBD2 (6 bases). Germline V gene sequence: CDR1 WSHSY, CDR2 SAAADI. V was shortened by 7 bases and J by 0 bases, with 16 bases between the two germline ends. The CDR3 covers 16 residues. In nucleotides, the CDR3 is TGCGCCAGCACACCTCCGGGGGTTAGCTCCTACAATGAGCAGTTCTTC. Its protein product is CASTPPGVSSYNEQFF.

The chain's CDR3 is CASSSSGLAGDEQYF. Here the CDR3 DNA reads TGTGCCAGCAGTTCATCGGGACTAGCGGGAGACGAGCAGTACTTC. The rearrangement uses TRBV28 and TRBJ2-7; 14 nucleotides align to TRBD2. There are 15 residues in the CDR3. From germline, CDR1 is MDHEN and CDR2 SYDVKM. V was pared by 4 bases and J by 5 bases, with 4 bases of the junction left unmatched.

The chain carries TRBV15 and TRBJ2-5; 9 bases are shared with TRBD2. Trimming cost V 1 base and J 2 bases; bases outside gene matches: 11. This CDR3 has 18 amino acids. Germline V gives CDR1 LNHNV, CDR2 YYDKDF (reference sequence). CDR3 coding DNA: TGTGCCACCAGCAGAGGACATAATAGCGGGAGCCAACAAGAGACCCAGTACTTC. Translation: CATSRGHNSGSQQETQYF.

The rearrangement joins TRBV4-1 to TRBJ2-1; D possibly corresponds to TRBD1 (6 bases). The CDR3 spans 17 residues. Germline V CDR1 and CDR2: MGHRA, YSYEKL. V was shortened by 0 bases and J by 3 bases, with 15 bases between the two germline ends. The CDR3 DNA follows: TGCGCCAGCAGCCAAGATACAGGGACACCAATCTACAATGAGCAGTTCTTC. Translated, it gives CASSQDTGTPIYNEQFF.

The chain employs TRBV28 and TRBJ1-4; TRBD1 aligns across 9 bases. V was pared by 4 bases and J by 5 bases, with 5 bases of the junction left unmatched. The CDR3 is 15 residues long. Per germline, CDR1 MDHEN and CDR2 SYDVKM. CDR3 in DNA: TGTGCCAGCAGTTCGTCCGGGACAGGGAATGAAAAACTGTTTTTT. Translation gives CASSSSGTGNEKLFF. The entire variable domain, with the rest obtained from reference TRBV28 and TRBJ1-4, is as follows: DVKVTQSSRYLVKRTGEKVFLECVQDMDHENMFWYRQDPGLGLRLIYFSYDVKMKEKGDIPEGYSVSREKKERFSLILESASTNQTSMYLCASSSSGTGNEKLFFGSGTQLSVL.

The rearrangement uses TRBV5-1 and TRBJ2-5; 9 positions match TRBD1. J lost 1 base, V lost 0 bases, and 7 bases had no gene match. Germline CDR1 SGHRS, CDR2 YFSETQ. CDR3 length: 17 residues. The CDR3 is CASSLASRDRAQETQYF. The DNA of the CDR3 is TGCGCCAGCAGCTTGGCTTCTAGGGACAGGGCCCAAGAGACCCAGTACTTC.

The V and J genes are TRBV2 and TRBJ2-2; 8 nucleotides line up with TRBD1. The CDR3 has 16 amino acids. Germline V CDR1 and CDR2: SNHLY, FYNNEI. Unmatched junction bases numbered 5, after V lost 1 base and J lost 4 bases. The DNA of the CDR3 is TGTGCCAGCAGTGAAGAGGGGACAGGTCCCACCGGGGAGCTGTTTTTT. This encodes CASSEEGTGPTGELFF.

This chain links TRBV6-6 with TRBJ2-7; no reliable D call. This CDR3 has 12 amino acids. Germline CDR1 and CDR2: MNHNY and SVGAGI (reference sequence). Between the trimmed V and J ends, which lost 2 bases and 3 bases, there was a span of 5 bases. The CDR3 DNA reads TGTGCCAGCAGTTACGATAGCTACGAGCAGTACTTC. This sequence encodes CASSYDSYEQYF.

Written as DNA, the CDR3 is TGCGCCAGCAGTCCAGGGGGCGCGGGTGGCTACACCTTC. It encodes CASSPGGAGGYTF. The J gene is TRBJ1-2, the V gene TRBV10-2; 8 bases align to TRBD1. Losses at the gene ends were 5 bases for V and 7 bases for J; bases not matched to a gene: 6. In germline, CDR1 is WSHSY, CDR2 SAAADI. CDR3 length: 13 residues.